This entry describes one T cell receptor beta chain. This CDR3 is 13 amino acids long. Trimming took off 10 bases at V and 0 bases at J, with 13 bases between the two ends. CDR1 is SGHNT and CDR2 is YYREEE in the germline V gene (reference sequence). The sample originates from a study of blood T cell repertoires in COVID-19. Background on the study: From T cells, B-cell-depleted T cells, or PBMCs came the material, which was cDNA or gDNA.

In the original processing: The assay estimated nucleated cells by amplifying reference gene primers. Clones were sequenced by immunoSEQ multiplex PCR, and TCRdb holds only the in-frame ones, with some missing. V, J and clone size reflect that table, while D and trimming were determined from the DNA. The data hold roughly 26,000 clones, with approximately 92% observed a single time. This chain links TRBV5-4 with TRBJ1-1; a possible D gene is TRBD1 (6 bases). Sequencing used peripheral blood. This TCR derives from a human donor in a cohort sampled during active COVID-19. Here the CDR3 DNA reads TGTGCCGGCCACAGGGAAATGAACACTGAAGCTTTCTTT. Its protein is CAGHREMNTEAFF.